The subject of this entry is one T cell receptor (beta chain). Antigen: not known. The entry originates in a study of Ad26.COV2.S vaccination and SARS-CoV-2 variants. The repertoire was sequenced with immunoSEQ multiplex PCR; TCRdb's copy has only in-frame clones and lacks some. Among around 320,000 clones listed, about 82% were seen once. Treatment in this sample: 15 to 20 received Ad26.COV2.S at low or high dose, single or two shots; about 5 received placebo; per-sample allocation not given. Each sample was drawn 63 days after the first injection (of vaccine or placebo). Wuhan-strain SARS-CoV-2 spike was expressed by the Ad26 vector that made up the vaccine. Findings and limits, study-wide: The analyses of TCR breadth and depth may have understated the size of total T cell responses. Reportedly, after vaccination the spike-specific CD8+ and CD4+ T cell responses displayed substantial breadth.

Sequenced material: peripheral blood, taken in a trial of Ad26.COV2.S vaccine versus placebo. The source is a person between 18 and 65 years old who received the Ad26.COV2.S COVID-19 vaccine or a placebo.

For the CDR3, the DNA is TGTGCCAGCAGTGCGAATTCCCAAGAGACCCAGTACTTC. Protein sequence: CASSANSQETQYF. V usage is TRBV6-4 and J usage is TRBJ2-5; D is undetermined. This CDR3 contains 13 residues. V was cut by 4 bases and J by 1 base, with 7 bases left in between. Germline CDR1 and CDR2: MRHNA and SNTAGT.